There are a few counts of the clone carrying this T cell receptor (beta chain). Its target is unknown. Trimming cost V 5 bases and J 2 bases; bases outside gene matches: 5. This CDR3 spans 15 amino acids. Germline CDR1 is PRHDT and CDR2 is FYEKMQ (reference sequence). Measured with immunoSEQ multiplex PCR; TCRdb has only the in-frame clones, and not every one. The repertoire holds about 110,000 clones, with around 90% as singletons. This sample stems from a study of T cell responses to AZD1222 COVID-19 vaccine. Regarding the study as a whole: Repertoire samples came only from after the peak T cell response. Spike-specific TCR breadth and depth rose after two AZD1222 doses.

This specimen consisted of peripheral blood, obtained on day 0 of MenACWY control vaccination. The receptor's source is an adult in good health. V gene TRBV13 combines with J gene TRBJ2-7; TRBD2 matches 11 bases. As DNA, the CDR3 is TGTGCCAGCAGCAAGGGACTAGCGGAAACCTACGAGCAGTACTTC. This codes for CASSKGLAETYEQYF.